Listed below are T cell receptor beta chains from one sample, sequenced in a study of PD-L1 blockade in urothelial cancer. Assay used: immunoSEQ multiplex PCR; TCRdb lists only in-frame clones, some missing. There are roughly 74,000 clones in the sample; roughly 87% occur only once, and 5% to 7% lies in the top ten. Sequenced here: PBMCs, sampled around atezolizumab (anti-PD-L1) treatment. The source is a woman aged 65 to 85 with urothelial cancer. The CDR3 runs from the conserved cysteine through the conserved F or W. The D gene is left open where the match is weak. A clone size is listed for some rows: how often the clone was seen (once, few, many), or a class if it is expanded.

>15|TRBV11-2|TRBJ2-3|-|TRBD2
CASSFAGVPGDTQYF
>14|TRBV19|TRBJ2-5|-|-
CASSISRGRETQYF
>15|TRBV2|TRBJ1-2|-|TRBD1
CASSDARTGIYGYTF
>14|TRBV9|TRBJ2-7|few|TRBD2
CASSDGSGSSEQYF
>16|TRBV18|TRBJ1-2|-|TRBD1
CASSPGTGISAGGYTF
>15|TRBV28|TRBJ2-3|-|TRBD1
CASSLPQGASDTQYF
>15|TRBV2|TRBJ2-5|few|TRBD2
CASSVVAGGPETQYF
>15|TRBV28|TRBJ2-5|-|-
CASSPPGQRKETQYF
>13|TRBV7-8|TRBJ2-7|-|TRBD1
CASSADRVYEQYF
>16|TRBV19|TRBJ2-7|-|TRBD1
CASSMLGRGSTYEQYF
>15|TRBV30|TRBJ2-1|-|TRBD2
CAWSALAGGDNEQFF
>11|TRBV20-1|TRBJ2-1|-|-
CSARRNGLQFF
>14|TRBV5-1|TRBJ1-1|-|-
CASSLDRMNTEAFF
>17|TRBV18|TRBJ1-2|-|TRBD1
CASSPPNSGQGGYGYTF
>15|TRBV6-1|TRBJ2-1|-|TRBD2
CASSLMAGGYNEQFF
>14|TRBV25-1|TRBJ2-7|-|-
CASSQWGGANEQYF
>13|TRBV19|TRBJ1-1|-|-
CASQEGRGTEAFF
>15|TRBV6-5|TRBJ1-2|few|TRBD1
CASSFALGQGYGYTF
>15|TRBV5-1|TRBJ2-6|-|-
CASSFVGAGANVLTF
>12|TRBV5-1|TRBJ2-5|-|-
CASSFDVEAQYF
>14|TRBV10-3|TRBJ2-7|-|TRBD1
CAISSTGGSYEQYF
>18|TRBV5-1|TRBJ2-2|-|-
CASSLTSGGLRTPGSCFF